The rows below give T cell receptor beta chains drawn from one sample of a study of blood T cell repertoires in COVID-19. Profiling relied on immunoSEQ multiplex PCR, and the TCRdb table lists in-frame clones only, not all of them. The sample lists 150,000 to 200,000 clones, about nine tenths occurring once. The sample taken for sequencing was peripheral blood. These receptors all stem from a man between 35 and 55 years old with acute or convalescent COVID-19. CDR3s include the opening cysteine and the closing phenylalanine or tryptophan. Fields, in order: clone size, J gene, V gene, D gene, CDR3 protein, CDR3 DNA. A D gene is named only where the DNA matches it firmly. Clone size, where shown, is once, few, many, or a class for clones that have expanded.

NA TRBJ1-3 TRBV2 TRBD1 CASKDRAGNTIYF TGTGCCAGCAAGGACAGGGCTGGAAACACCATATATTTT
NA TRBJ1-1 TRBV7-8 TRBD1 CASQTGAANTEAFF TGTGCCAGCCAGACAGGGGCGGCGAACACTGAAGCTTTCTTT
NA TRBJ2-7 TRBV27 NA CASSLKGVGYEQYF TGTGCCAGCAGTTTGAAGGGGGTGGGCTACGAGCAGTACTTC
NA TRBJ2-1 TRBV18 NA CASFPGPRAGNEQFF TGTGCCAGCTTCCCTGGGCCCCGGGCAGGGAATGAGCAGTTCTTC
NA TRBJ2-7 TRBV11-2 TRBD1 CASSRGQGNYEQYF TGTGCCAGCAGCCGAGGACAGGGTAACTACGAGCAGTACTTC
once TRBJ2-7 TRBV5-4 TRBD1 CASSLGTGYYEQYF TGTGCCAGCAGCTTGGGGACAGGGTACTACGAGCAGTACTTC
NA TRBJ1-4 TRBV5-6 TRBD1 CASSPTGSNEKLFF TGTGCCAGCAGCCCGACAGGGTCCAATGAAAAACTGTTTTTT
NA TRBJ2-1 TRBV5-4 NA CASSLGPGRSNEQFF TGTGCCAGCAGCTTGGGGCCTGGGCGCTCGAATGAGCAGTTCTTC
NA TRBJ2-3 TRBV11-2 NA CASPATRTRRLKKGTQYF TGTGCCAGCCCGGCTACAAGAACGAGGAGGCTAAAGAAGGGTACGCAGTATTTT
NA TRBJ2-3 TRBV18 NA CASSPPTRADTQYF TGTGCCAGCTCACCACCGACTAGAGCAGATACGCAGTATTTT
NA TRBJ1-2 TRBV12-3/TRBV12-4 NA CASSPDRLYGYTF TGTGCCAGCAGTCCCGACAGACTCTATGGCTACACCTTC
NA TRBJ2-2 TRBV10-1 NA CASSFGKAGELFF TGCGCCAGCAGTTTCGGGAAGGCCGGGGAGCTGTTTTTT
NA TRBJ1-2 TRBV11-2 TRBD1 CASSWGQGDIFNYGYTF TGTGCCAGCAGCTGGGGACAGGGGGATATCTTTAACTATGGCTACACCTTC
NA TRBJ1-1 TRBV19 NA CASSWTARRDTEAFF TGTGCCAGTAGTTGGACGGCCCGCAGGGACACTGAAGCTTTCTTT
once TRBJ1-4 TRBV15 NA CATSRDQTGGEKLFF TGTGCCACCAGCAGAGATCAGACGGGAGGGGAAAAACTGTTTTTT
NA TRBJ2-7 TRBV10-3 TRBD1 CAISGTGTGASYEQYF TGTGCCATCAGCGGCACCGGGACAGGGGCTTCCTACGAGCAGTACTTC
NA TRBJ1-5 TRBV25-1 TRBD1 CASRATGFYQPQHF TGTGCCAGCAGGGCGACAGGGTTCTATCAGCCCCAGCATTTT
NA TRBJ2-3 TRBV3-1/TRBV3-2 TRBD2 CASSHRTSVIAKDTQYF TGTGCCAGCAGCCACCGCACTAGCGTCATAGCCAAAGATACGCAGTATTTT
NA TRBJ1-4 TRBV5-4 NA CASSPGSGATNEKLFF TGTGCCAGCAGCCCAGGTTCAGGCGCAACTAATGAAAAACTGTTTTTT
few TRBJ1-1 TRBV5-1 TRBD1 CASSRTGEGTEAFF TGCGCCAGCAGCAGGACAGGGGAGGGGACTGAAGCTTTCTTT
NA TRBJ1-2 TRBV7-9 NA CASSLMQGNRVRF TGTGCCAGCAGCTTAATGCAGGGGAACAGGGTCCGATTC
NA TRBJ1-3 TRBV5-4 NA CASSRDRNTIYF TGTGCCAGCAGCCGCGACAGGAACACCATATATTTT
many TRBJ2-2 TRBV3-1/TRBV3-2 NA CASSQEYPGTGELFF TGTGCCAGCAGCCAAGAATATCCGGGCACCGGGGAGCTGTTTTTT
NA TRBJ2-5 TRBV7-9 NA CASSLLGETQYF TGTGCCAGCAGCCTGCTGGGCGAGACCCAGTACTTC
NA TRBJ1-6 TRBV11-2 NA CASSLVPVSYNSPLHF TGTGCCAGCAGCTTGGTCCCAGTCTCCTATAATTCACCCCTCCACTTT
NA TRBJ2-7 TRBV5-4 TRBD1 CASSWTGKLDEQYF TGTGCCAGCAGCTGGACAGGGAAATTGGACGAGCAGTACTTC
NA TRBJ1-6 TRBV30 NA CAWTRDTNSPLHF TGTGCCTGGACCCGGGACACCAATTCACCCCTCCACTTT
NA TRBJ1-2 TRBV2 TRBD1 CASSPHRGRSDYGYTF TGTGCCAGCAGTCCCCACAGGGGGCGAAGTGACTATGGCTACACCTTC
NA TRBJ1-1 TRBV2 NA CASSVVGEGEAFF TGTGCCAGCTCGGTTGTAGGAGAGGGTGAAGCTTTCTTT
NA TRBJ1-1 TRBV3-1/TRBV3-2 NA CASSQASLTEAFF TGTGCCAGCAGCCAAGCCTCACTAACTGAAGCTTTCTTT
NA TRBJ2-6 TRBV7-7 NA CASTPATGGANVLTF TGTGCCAGCACCCCCGCTACGGGGGGGGCCAACGTCCTGACTTTC
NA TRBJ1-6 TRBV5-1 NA CASSLGTGENSPLHF TGCGCCAGCAGCTTGGGCACAGGTGAGAATTCACCCCTCCACTTT
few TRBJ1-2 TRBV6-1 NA CASSEYEAGKYYGYTF TGTGCCAGCAGTGAATATGAGGCAGGGAAGTACTATGGCTACACCTTC
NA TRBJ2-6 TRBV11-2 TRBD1 CASSPAGTGSGANVLTF TGTGCCAGCAGCCCTGCCGGGACAGGCTCTGGGGCCAACGTCCTGACTTTC
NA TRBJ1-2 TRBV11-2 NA CASSLDGGAGYGYTF TGTGCCAGCAGCTTAGATGGGGGCGCTGGCTATGGCTACACCTTC
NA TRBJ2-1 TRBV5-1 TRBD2 CASSFGGGYPNEQFF TGCGCCAGCAGCTTCGGCGGGGGGTACCCAAATGAGCAGTTCTTC
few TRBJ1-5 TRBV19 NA CASSISGTNQPQHF TGTGCCAGTAGTATATCCGGGACTAATCAGCCCCAGCATTTT
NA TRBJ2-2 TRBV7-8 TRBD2 CASSPGTRENTGELFF TGTGCCAGCAGCCCCGGGACTAGGGAAAACACCGGGGAGCTGTTTTTT
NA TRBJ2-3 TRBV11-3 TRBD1 CASSPRQGLDTQYF TGTGCCAGCAGCCCCAGACAGGGTCTAGATACGCAGTATTTT
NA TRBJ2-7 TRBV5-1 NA CASSLGRGGVYEQYF TGCGCCAGCAGCTTGGGTAGGGGAGGCGTTTACGAGCAGTACTTC
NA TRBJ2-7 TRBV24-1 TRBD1 CATSDGTGEYF TGTGCCACCAGTGATGGGACAGGGGAGTACTTC
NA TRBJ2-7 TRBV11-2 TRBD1 CASSSTGTSSEQYF TGTGCCAGCAGCTCGACAGGGACCTCTTCCGAGCAGTACTTC
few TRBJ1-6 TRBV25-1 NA CASSEGGSPLHF TGTGCCAGCAGTGAAGGCGGTTCACCCCTCCACTTT
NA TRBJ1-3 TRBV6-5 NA CASSYDSLSGNTIYF TGTGCCAGCAGTTACGACAGCCTCTCTGGAAACACCATATATTTT
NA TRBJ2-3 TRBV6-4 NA CASSIGQTGDTQYF TGTGCCAGCAGTATCGGACAGACAGGAGATACGCAGTATTTT
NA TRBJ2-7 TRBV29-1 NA CSVEERTASSYEQYF TGCAGCGTTGAAGAGAGGACAGCGAGCTCCTACGAGCAGTACTTC
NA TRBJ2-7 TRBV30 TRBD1 CACVVGQGYEQYF TGTGCCTGTGTGGTGGGACAGGGCTACGAGCAGTACTTC
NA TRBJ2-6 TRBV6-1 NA CASSDQGAGANVLTF TGTGCCAGCAGTGATCAGGGTGCTGGGGCCAACGTCCTGACTTTC
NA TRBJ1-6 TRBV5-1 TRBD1 CASSQAGTGAQSPLHF TGCGCCAGCAGTCAGGCCGGGACAGGGGCACAGTCACCCCTCCACTTT
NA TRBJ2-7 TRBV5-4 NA CASSLIDSSYEQYF TGTGCCAGCAGCTTGATCGACAGCTCCTACGAGCAGTACTTC
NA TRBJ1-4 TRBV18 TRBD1 CASSPEQGEREKLFF TGTGCCAGCTCACCAGAACAGGGGGAGCGGGAAAAACTGTTTTTT
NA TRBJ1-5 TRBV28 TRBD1 CASSLPDRVGSQPQHF TGTGCCAGCAGTTTGCCCGACAGGGTTGGAAGTCAGCCCCAGCATTTT